Included here is one TCR beta chain sequence, with context. Clones were sequenced by immunoSEQ multiplex PCR, and TCRdb holds only the in-frame ones, with some missing. Of about 9,400 clones in the sample, roughly 83% were seen once. These data come from a study of immune characteristics of hereditary and idiopathic chronic pancreatitis. The V and J ends lost 4 bases and 0 bases respectively, with 13 bases between them. The CDR3 is 16 amino acids. Germline V lookup: CDR1 MNHEY, CDR2 SMNVEV (reference sequence). Total pancreatectomy with islet autotransplantation was the source of the chronic pancreatitis pancreas tissue.

Source material: pancreas tissue with idiopathic chronic pancreatitis. The gene calls are TRBV27 and TRBJ2-1; D is perhaps TRBD2 (6 bases). The clonotype was recovered from a human donor with chronic pancreatitis. CDR3 protein: CASSSGWGVSYNEQFF. The CDR3 nucleotides read TGTGCCAGCAGTTCAGGATGGGGGGTCTCCTACAATGAGCAGTTCTTC.